A selection of T cell receptor beta chains follows, all from one sample in a study of OX40 agonist ivuxolimab in advanced cancers. The repertoire was sequenced with immunoSEQ multiplex PCR; TCRdb's copy has only in-frame clones and lacks some. Seen here are tens of thousands of clones, under 90% observed once, and the top ten hold approximately 5%. The sequences come from CD4+ or CD8+ T cells sorted from blood, collected in a trial of the OX40 agonist ivuxolimab. All receptors derive from an adult with an advanced solid tumor such as melanoma, head and neck, liver or kidney cancer. Each CDR3 is given with its conserved first and last residue. The D gene is left open where the match is weak. Part of the rows lack a size; the others show once, few, many or a class for expanded clones.

d_gene	abundance	v_gene	j_gene	len	CDR3aa	CDR3nt
NA	few	TRBV6-5	TRBJ2-7	13	CASSRANSYEQYF	TGTGCCAGCAGCCGGGCTAACTCCTACGAGCAGTACTTC
TRBD2	NA	TRBV27	TRBJ2-5	13	CASSLAGGETQYF	TGTGCCAGCAGTTTAGCGGGGGGGGAGACCCAGTACTTC
NA	once	TRBV27	TRBJ1-6	16	CASSRTPSSYNSPLHF	TGTGCCAGCAGTCGGACCCCGAGCTCCTATAATTCACCCCTCCACTTT
NA	NA	TRBV27	TRBJ2-1	14	CASRGTNPYNEQFF	TGTGCCAGCAGGGGGACCAACCCCTACAATGAGCAGTTCTTC
TRBD1	NA	TRBV5-4	TRBJ2-7	15	CASSLGDRGRYEQYF	TGTGCCAGCAGCTTAGGGGACAGGGGGCGTTACGAGCAGTACTTC
NA	NA	TRBV30	TRBJ2-7	15	CAWSAHRGGSYEQYF	TGTGCCTGGAGTGCACATAGGGGGGGCTCCTACGAGCAGTACTTC
NA	NA	TRBV5-6	TRBJ1-6	15	CASSSGPLDNSPLHF	TGTGCCAGCAGCTCCGGACCGCTAGATAATTCACCCCTCCACTTT
TRBD2	NA	TRBV5-1	TRBJ2-1	18	CASGTPRRSGLAGNEQFF	TGCGCCAGCGGTACACCTCGTAGGAGTGGACTAGCGGGTAATGAGCAGTTCTTC
TRBD1	NA	TRBV25-1	TRBJ1-4	14	CASSEGTGGEKLFF	TGTGCCAGCAGTGAAGGAACAGGGGGAGAAAAACTGTTTTTT
NA	NA	TRBV2	TRBJ2-3	11	CASSVQSAQYF	TGTGCCAGCAGTGTGCAGTCGGCGCAGTATTTT
TRBD2	NA	TRBV7-9	TRBJ2-1	15	CASSLAGGSYIEQFF	TGTGCCAGCAGCTTAGCGGGGGGGTCGTACATTGAGCAGTTCTTC
TRBD1	NA	TRBV4-1	TRBJ1-2	15	CASSERTGRNYGYTF	TGCGCCAGCAGCGAAAGGACAGGACGTAACTATGGCTACACCTTC
NA	once	TRBV28	TRBJ2-5	14	CASTPNPVRVTQYF	TGTGCCAGCACTCCCAACCCGGTTCGGGTTACCCAGTACTTC
TRBD1	NA	TRBV5-1	TRBJ2-1	16	CASSLVGTGAYNEQFF	TGCGCCAGCAGCTTGGTCGGGACAGGGGCCTACAATGAGCAGTTCTTC
TRBD1	NA	TRBV28	TRBJ1-6	14	CASSVGQAGSPLHF	TGTGCCAGCAGTGTGGGACAGGCCGGTTCACCCCTCCACTTT
NA	NA	TRBV5-1	TRBJ1-1	15	CASSLTGDWNTEAFF	TGCGCCAGCAGCTTGACAGGAGACTGGAACACTGAAGCTTTCTTT
NA	NA	TRBV7-9	TRBJ1-1	15	CASSSLLRGWAEAFF	TGTGCCAGCAGCTCACTCTTAAGGGGATGGGCTGAAGCTTTCTTT
NA	NA	TRBV6-1	TRBJ1-1	13	CASSEVGPTEAFF	TGTGCCAGCAGTGAAGTTGGCCCGACTGAAGCTTTCTTT
NA	NA	TRBV7-9	TRBJ1-1	14	CASSLAISRTEAFF	TGTGCCAGCAGCTTAGCGATCAGTAGGACTGAAGCTTTCTTT
TRBD1	NA	TRBV11-2	TRBJ2-5	14	CASSSTGLGETQYF	TGTGCCAGCAGCTCGACAGGGTTGGGGGAGACCCAGTACTTC
TRBD2	NA	TRBV2	TRBJ2-3	17	CASSPGLAGGPRDTQYF	TGTGCCAGCAGCCCAGGACTAGCGGGAGGGCCAAGAGATACGCAGTATTTT
NA	NA	TRBV7-9	TRBJ1-5	15	CASSLKGGSNQPQHF	TGTGCCAGCAGCTTAAAGGGGGGGAGCAATCAGCCCCAGCATTTT
NA	NA	TRBV4-1	TRBJ1-2	14	CASSQDRDVYGYTF	TGCGCCAGCAGCCAAGACAGGGACGTCTATGGCTACACCTTC
TRBD1	NA	TRBV6-5	TRBJ1-1	14	CASIARDRGFEAFF	TGTGCCAGCATTGCCCGGGACAGGGGTTTTGAAGCTTTCTTT
TRBD1	once	TRBV7-2	TRBJ2-1	15	CASSLVPDRVNEQFF	TGTGCCAGCAGCTTAGTTCCTGACAGGGTCAATGAGCAGTTCTTC
NA	NA	TRBV18	TRBJ1-1	14	CASSPSWGDTEAFF	TGTGCCAGCTCACCCAGTTGGGGGGACACTGAAGCTTTCTTT
NA	NA	TRBV5-4	TRBJ2-7	14	CASSPGLGAWEQYF	TGTGCCAGCAGCCCTGGGTTAGGGGCCTGGGAGCAGTACTTC
NA	NA	TRBV11-3	TRBJ2-2	15	CASSLGGTSDGELFF	TGTGCCAGCAGCTTAGGTGGGACATCGGACGGGGAGCTGTTTTTT
TRBD2	NA	TRBV9	TRBJ2-1	15	CASSVVPSGTREQFF	TGTGCCAGCAGCGTAGTGCCTAGCGGGACGCGTGAGCAGTTCTTC
NA	NA	TRBV10-1	TRBJ2-3	17	CASSATLGRGGADTQYF	TGCGCCAGCAGTGCAACTCTGGGTCGAGGGGGGGCAGATACGCAGTATTTT
TRBD2	few	TRBV4-1	TRBJ2-1	15	CASSQVASGGRGQFF	TGCGCCAGCAGCCAAGTGGCTAGCGGGGGCCGGGGGCAGTTCTTC
TRBD1	NA	TRBV7-3	TRBJ1-1	16	CASSPSPGQMNTEAFF	TGTGCCAGCAGCCCTTCGCCGGGACAGATGAACACTGAAGCTTTCTTT
NA	NA	TRBV6-4	TRBJ2-2	14	CASSDSWNTGELFF	TGTGCCAGCAGTGACTCGTGGAACACCGGGGAGCTGTTTTTT
TRBD1	NA	TRBV7-9	TRBJ1-1	15	CASSLAQGMNTEAFF	TGTGCCAGCAGCTTAGCACAGGGGATGAACACTGAAGCTTTCTTT
TRBD2	once	TRBV7-8	TRBJ2-7	17	CASSPRVSGGARDEQYF	TGTGCCAGCAGCCCCCGGGTTAGCGGGGGGGCAAGGGACGAGCAGTACTTC
NA	once	TRBV11-2	TRBJ1-4	18	CASSLAGRRVATNEKLFF	TGTGCCAGCAGCCTCGCGGGACGGCGAGTCGCAACTAATGAAAAACTGTTTTTT